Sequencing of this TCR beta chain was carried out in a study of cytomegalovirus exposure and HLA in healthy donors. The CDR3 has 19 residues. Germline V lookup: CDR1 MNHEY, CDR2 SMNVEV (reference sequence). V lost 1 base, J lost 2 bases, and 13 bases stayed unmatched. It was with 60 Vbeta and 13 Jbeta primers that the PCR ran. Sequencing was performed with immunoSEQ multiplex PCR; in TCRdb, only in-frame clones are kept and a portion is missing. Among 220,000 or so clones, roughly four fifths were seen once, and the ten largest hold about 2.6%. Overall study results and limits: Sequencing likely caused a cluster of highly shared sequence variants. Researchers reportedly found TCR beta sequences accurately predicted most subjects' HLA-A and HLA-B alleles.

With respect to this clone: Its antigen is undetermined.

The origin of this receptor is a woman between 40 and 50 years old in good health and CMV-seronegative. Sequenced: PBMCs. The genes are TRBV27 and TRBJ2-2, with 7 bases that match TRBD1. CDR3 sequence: CASSLYGTANYLNTGELFF. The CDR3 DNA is TGTGCCAGCAGTTTATATGGGACAGCCAACTACCTAAACACCGGGGAGCTGTTTTTT.